The T cell receptor (beta chain) described here comes from a study of T cells in Graves' hyperthyroidism and ophthalmopathy. Disease duration under 2 months; hyperthyroidism patients were aged 18 to 65. Isolation of PBMCs was performed on around 9.3 ml fresh peripheral blood. This clonotype came up many times. The antigen is undetermined. Study results and limitations: Within blood appeared most thyroid clonotypes that had expanded above 0.001.

Researchers amplified the TCR beta CDR3 regions from RNA transcripts. Using the HTBI primer set, a first-round RT-PCR was run on the TCR CDR3. Each CDR3 protein is one row after TCRdb ran MiXCR on the multiplex PCR reads. Of about 360,000 distinct CDR3 sequences listed, approximately 13% are singletons. Germline loops: CDR1 SGHVS, CDR2 FQNEAQ. This CDR3 has 18 residues. Between the trimmed V and J ends, which lost 0 bases and 5 bases, there was a span of 20 bases. The sequenced sample was blood. The gene calls are TRBV7-8 and TRBJ2-1, with D possibly matching TRBD2 (6 bases). This sequence originates from a woman aged 18-29 years with Graves' hyperthyroidism. The CDR3 protein is CASSLARLGTQRNNEQFF. CDR3 in DNA: TGTGCCAGCAGCTTAGCAAGGTTGGGGACTCAAAGAAACAATGAGCAGTTCTTC.